This T cell receptor beta chain is from a study of blood T cell repertoires in COVID-19. Sequencing was performed with immunoSEQ multiplex PCR; in TCRdb, only in-frame clones are kept and a portion is missing. There are 200,000 to 300,000 clones in the sample; around 89% occur only once, and around 10% lies in the top ten. The CDR3 totals 15 residues. With V trimmed by 3 bases and J by 7 bases, 7 bases remained unmatched. The germline gives CDR1 LNHDA, CDR2 SQIVND (reference sequence). The sequenced material came from PBMCs or T cells enriched from blood (not recorded which). The chain carries TRBV19 and TRBJ2-1, with TRBD2 matching 9 bases. The receptor was derived from a man between 40 and 49 years old who had recovered from COVID-19. CDR3 nucleotides: TGTGCCAGTAGTATCATAGCGGGGGCGGGTAATGAGCAGTTCTTC. Translation: CASSIIAGAGNEQFF.